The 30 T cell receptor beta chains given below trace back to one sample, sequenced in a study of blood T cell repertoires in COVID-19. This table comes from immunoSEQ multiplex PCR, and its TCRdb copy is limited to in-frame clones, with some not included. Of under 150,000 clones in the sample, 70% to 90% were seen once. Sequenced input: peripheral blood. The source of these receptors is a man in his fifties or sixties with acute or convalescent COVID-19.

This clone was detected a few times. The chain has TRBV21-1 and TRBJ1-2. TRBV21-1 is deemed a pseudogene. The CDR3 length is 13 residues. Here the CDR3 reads CASSKGEDGGYTF. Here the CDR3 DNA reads TGTGCCAGCAGCAAAGGGGAGGACGGGGGCTACACCTTC.

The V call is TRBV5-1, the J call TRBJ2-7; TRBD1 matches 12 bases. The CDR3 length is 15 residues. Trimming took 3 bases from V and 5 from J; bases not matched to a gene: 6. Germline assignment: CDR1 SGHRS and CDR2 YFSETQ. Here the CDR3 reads CASSSGTGGYHEQYF. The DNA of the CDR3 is TGCGCCAGCAGCTCTGGGACAGGGGGCTACCACGAGCAGTACTTC. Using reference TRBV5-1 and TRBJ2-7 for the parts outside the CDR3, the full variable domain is KAGVTQTPRYLIKTRGQQVTLSCSPISGHRSVSWYQQTPGQGLQFLFEYFSETQRNKGNFPGRFSGRQFSNSRSEMNVSTLELGDSALYLCASSSGTGGYHEQYFGPGTRLTVT.

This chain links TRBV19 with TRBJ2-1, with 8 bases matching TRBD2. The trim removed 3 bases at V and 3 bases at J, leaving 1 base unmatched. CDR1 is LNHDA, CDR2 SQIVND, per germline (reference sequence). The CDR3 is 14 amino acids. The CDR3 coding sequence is TGTGCCAGTAGTATGGCGGGAGGCTACAATGAGCAGTTCTTC. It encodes CASSMAGGYNEQFF.

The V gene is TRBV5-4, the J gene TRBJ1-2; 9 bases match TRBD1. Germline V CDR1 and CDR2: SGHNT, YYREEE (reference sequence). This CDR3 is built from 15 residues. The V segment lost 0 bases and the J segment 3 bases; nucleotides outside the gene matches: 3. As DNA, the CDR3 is TGTGCCAGCAGCTTGGGACAGGGGGGGTACTATGGCTACACCTTC. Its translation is CASSLGQGGYYGYTF. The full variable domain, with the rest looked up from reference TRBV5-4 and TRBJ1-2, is ETGVTQSPTHLIKTRGQQVTLRCSSQSGHNTVSWYQQALGQGPQFIFQYYREEENGRGNFPPRFSGLQFPNYSSELNVNALELDDSALYLCASSLGQGGYYGYTFGSGTRLTVV.

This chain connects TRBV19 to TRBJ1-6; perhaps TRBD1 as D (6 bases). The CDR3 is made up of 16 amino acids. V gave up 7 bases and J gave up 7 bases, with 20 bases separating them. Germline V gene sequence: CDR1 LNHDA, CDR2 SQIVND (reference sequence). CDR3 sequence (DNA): TGTGCCAGTACCGGCCGGGGACAACTACCGAATTCACCCCTCCACTTT. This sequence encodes CASTGRGQLPNSPLHF.

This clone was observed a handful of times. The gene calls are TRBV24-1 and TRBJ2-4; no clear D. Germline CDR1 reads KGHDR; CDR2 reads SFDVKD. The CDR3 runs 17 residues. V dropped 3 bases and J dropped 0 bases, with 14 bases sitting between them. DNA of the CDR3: TGTGCCACCAGTGATACCAACGGCGGAATAGCCAAAAACATTCAGTACTTC. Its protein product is CATSDTNGGIAKNIQYF.

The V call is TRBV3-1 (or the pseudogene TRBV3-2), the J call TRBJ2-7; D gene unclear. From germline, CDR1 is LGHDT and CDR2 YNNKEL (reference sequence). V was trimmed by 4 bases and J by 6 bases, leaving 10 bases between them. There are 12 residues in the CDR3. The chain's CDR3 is CASSLARGEQYF. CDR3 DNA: TGTGCCAGCAGCCTAGCCCGCGGCGAGCAGTACTTC.

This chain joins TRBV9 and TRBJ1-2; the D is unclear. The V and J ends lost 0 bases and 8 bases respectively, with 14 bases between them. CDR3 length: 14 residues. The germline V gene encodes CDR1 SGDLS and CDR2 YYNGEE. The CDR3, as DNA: TGTGCCAGCAGCGTAGAAATAACGGGAGCGGGCTACACCTTC. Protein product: CASSVEITGAGYTF.

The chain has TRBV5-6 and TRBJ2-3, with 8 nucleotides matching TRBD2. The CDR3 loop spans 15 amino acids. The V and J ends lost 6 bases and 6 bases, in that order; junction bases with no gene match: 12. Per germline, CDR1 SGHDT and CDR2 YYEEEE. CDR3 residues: CASTLLSGRADTQYF. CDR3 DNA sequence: TGTGCCAGCACCCTTTTAAGCGGGAGAGCCGATACGCAGTATTTT. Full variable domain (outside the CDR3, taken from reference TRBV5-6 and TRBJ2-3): DAGVTQSPTHLIKTRGQQVTLRCSPKSGHDTVSWYQQALGQGPQFIFQYYEEEERQRGNFPDRFSGHQFPNYSSELNVNALLLGDSALYLCASTLLSGRADTQYFGPGTRLTVL.

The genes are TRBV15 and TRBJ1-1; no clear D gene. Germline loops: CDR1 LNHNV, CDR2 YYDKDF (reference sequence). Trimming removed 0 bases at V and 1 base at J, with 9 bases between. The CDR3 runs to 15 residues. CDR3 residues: CATSRDLAGNTEAFF. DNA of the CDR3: TGTGCCACCAGCAGAGATCTCGCGGGGAACACTGAAGCTTTCTTT.

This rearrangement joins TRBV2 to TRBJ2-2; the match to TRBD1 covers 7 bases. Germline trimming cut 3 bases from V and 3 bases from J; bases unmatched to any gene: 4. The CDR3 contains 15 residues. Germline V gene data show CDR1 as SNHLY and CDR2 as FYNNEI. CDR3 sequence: CASSDRDRYTGELFF. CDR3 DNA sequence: TGTGCCAGCAGTGATAGGGACAGATACACCGGGGAGCTGTTTTTT.

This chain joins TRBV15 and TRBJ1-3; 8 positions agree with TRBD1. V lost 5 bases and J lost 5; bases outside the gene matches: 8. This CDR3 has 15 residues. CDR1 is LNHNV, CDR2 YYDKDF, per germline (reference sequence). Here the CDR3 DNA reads TGTGCCACCAGCGGCGCTGGACAGGGTAGAAACACCATATATTTT. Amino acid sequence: CATSGAGQGRNTIYF.

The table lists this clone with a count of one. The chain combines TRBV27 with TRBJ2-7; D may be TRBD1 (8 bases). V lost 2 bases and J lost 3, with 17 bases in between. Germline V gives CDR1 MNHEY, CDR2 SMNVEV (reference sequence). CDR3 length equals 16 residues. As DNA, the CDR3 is TGTGCCAGCAGTTTAACCCGGACAGGGAGGGGCTACGAGCAGTACTTC. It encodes CASSLTRTGRGYEQYF.

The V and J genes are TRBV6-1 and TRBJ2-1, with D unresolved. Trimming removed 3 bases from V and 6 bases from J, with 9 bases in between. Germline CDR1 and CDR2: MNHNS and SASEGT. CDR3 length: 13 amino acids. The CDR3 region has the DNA TGTGCCAGCAGTGACACGACTTCCAATGAGCAGTTCTTC. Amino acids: CASSDTTSNEQFF.

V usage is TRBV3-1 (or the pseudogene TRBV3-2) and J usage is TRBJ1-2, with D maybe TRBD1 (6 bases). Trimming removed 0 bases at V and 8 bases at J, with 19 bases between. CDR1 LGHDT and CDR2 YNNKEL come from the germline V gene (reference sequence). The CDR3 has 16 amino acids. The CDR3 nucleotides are TGTGCCAGCAGCCAAGACCCGACAGGTCGTTTAGGCGGCTACACCTTC. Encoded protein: CASSQDPTGRLGGYTF.

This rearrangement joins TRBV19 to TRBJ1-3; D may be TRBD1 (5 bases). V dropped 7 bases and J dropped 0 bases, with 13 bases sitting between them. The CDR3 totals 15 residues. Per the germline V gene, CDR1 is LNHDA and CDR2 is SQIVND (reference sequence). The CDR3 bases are TGTGCCAGTAAGTTACAGGCAACCTCTGGAAACACCATATATTTT. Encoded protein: CASKLQATSGNTIYF.

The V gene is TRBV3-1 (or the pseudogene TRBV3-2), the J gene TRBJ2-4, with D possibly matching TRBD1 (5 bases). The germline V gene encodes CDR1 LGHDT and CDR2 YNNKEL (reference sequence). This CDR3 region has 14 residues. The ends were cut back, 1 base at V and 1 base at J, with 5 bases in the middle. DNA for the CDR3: TGTGCCAGCAGCCAAGCAGGGGCCAAAAACATTCAGTACTTC. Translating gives CASSQAGAKNIQYF.

CDR3 in amino acids: CASSPPAGNQPQHF. CDR3 bases: TGTGCCAGCAGCCCCCCGGCGGGCAATCAGCCCCAGCATTTT. The chain carries TRBV7-8 and TRBJ1-5; no firm D call. Germline V gene sequence: CDR1 SGHVS, CDR2 FQNEAQ. This CDR3 spans 14 amino acids. The V end was cut by 5 bases, the J end by 2 bases, with 10 bases between.

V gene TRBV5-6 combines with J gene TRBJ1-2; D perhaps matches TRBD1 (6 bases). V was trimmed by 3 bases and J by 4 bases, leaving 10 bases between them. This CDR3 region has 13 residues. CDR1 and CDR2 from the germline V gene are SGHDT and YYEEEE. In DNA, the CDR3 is TGTGCCAGCAGCTACGGGACAAGCTATGGCTACACCTTC. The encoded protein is CASSYGTSYGYTF.

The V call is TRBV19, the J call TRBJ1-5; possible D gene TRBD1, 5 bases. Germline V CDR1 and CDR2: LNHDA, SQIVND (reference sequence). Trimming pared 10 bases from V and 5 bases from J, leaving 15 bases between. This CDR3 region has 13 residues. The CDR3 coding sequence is TGTGCCACCTCGGACATGATTGATCAGCCCCAGCATTTT. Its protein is CATSDMIDQPQHF.

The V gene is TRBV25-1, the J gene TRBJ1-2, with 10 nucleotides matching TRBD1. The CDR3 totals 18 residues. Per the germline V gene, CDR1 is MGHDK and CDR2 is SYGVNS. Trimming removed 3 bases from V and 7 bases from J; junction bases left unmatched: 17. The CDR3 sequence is CASSDSGQGRLSGVGYTF. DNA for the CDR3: TGTGCCAGCAGTGACTCGGGACAGGGGCGACTAAGTGGGGTTGGCTACACCTTC.

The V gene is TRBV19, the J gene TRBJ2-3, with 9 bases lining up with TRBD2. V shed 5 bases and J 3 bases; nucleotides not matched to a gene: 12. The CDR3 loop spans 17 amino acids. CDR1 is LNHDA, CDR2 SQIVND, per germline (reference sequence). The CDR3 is CASSPPDLAGLTDTQYF. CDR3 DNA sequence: TGTGCCAGTAGTCCCCCAGACCTAGCGGGATTAACAGATACGCAGTATTTT. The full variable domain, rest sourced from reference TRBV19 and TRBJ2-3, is DGGITQSPKYLFRKEGQNVTLSCEQNLNHDAMYWYRQDPGQGLRLIYYSQIVNDFQKGDIAEGYSVSREKKESFPLTVTSAQKNPTAFYLCASSPPDLAGLTDTQYFGPGTRLTVL.

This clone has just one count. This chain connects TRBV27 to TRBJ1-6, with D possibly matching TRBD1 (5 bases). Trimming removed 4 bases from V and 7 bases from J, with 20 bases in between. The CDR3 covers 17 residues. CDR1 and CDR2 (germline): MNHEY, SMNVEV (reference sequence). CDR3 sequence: CASSSRTVDWGNSPLHF. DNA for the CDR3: TGTGCCAGCAGTTCTAGGACGGTCGATTGGGGCAATTCACCCCTCCACTTT.

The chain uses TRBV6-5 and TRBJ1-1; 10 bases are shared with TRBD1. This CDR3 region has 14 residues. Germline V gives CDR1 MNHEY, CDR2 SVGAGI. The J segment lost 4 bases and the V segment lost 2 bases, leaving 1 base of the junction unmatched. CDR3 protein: CASSYGTGVTEAFF. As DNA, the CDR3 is TGTGCCAGCAGTTACGGGACAGGGGTCACTGAAGCTTTCTTT.

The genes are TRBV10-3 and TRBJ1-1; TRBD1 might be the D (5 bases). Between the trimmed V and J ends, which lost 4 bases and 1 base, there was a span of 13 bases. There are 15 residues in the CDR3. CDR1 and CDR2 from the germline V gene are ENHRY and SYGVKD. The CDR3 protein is CAISGRPGGNTEAFF. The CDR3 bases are TGTGCCATCAGTGGTAGGCCGGGGGGGAACACTGAAGCTTTCTTT.

CDR3 loop: CASRRTGTMNTEAFF. The CDR3 DNA is TGTGCCAGCAGGCGGACAGGGACCATGAACACTGAAGCTTTCTTT. This chain links TRBV28 with TRBJ1-1, with TRBD1 matching 8 bases. Germline CDR1 and CDR2: MDHEN and SYDVKM. The CDR3 extends over 15 amino acids. Losses at the gene ends were 6 bases for V and 0 bases for J; bases not matched to a gene: 6. The variable domain in full, with the rest retrieved from reference TRBV28 and TRBJ1-1, is DVKVTQSSRYLVKRTGEKVFLECVQDMDHENMFWYRQDPGLGLRLIYFSYDVKMKEKGDIPEGYSVSREKKERFSLILESASTNQTSMYLCASRRTGTMNTEAFFGQGTRLTVV.

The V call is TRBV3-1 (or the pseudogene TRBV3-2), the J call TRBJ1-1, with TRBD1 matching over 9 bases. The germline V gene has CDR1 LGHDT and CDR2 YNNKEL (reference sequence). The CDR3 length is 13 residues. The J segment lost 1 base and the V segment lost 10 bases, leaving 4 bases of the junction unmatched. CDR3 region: CAINRGRNTEAFF. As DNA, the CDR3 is TGTGCCATCAACAGGGGGCGGAACACTGAAGCTTTCTTT.

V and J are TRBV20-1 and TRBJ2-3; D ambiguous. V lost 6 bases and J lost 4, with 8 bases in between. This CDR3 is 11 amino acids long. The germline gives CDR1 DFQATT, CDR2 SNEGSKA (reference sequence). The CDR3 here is CSASSADTQYF. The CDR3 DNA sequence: TGCAGTGCCTCTAGTGCAGATACGCAGTATTTT.

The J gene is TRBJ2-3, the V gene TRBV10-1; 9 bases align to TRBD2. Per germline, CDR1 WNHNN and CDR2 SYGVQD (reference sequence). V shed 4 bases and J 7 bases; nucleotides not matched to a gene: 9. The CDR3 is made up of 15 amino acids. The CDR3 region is CASSVAGEGANTQYF. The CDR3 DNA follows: TGCGCCAGCAGTGTAGCGGGAGAGGGTGCGAATACGCAGTATTTT.

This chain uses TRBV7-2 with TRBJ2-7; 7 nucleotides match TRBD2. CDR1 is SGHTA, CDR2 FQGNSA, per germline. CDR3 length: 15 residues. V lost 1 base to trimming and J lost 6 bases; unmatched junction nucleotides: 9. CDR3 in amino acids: CASSLVLSGGGEQYF. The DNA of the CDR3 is TGTGCCAGCAGCTTAGTATTATCGGGAGGCGGCGAGCAGTACTTC.